Given below is one T cell receptor (beta chain) in context. Its specificity is unknown. The CDR3 runs 13 residues. V was clipped by 6 bases and J by 8 bases; unmatched bases: 7. In germline, CDR1 is LNHDA, CDR2 SQIVND (reference sequence). The data originate from a study of OX40 agonist ivuxolimab in advanced cancers. Study at large: Two patients with cutaneous melanoma and one with hepatocellular carcinoma, three in total, showed partial responses.

Assay used: immunoSEQ multiplex PCR; TCRdb lists only in-frame clones, some missing. The sample has some 100,000 clones; about 91% are singletons. Findings of the study overall: On average, a greater number of expanded clones characterised CD8+ T cells relative to CD4+.

This sequence originates from an adult with an advanced solid tumor such as melanoma, head and neck, liver or kidney cancer. This specimen consisted of CD4+ or CD8+ T cells sorted from blood, obtained in a trial of the OX40 agonist ivuxolimab. The chain carries TRBV19 and TRBJ1-3; 7 positions match TRBD1. The CDR3 protein is CASRSTGSDTIYF. As DNA, the CDR3 is TGTGCCAGTAGATCGACAGGGAGTGACACCATATATTTT. Complete variable domain (other parts from reference TRBV19 and TRBJ1-3): DGGITQSPKYLFRKEGQNVTLSCEQNLNHDAMYWYRQDPGQGLRLIYYSQIVNDFQKGDIAEGYSVSREKKESFPLTVTSAQKNPTAFYLCASRSTGSDTIYFGEGSWLTVV.